The entry below gives a single T cell receptor (beta chain) sequence along with its context. The data belong to a study of blood T cell repertoires in COVID-19. The recovered donors of Cohort 3 showed two negative PCRs, clearance, or symptom resolution. Assay: immunoSEQ multiplex PCR; the TCRdb copy retains only in-frame clones and omits some. In the table there are over 200,000 clones, roughly 84% of which are singletons. The TCR originated in a woman aged 40-49 years who had recovered from COVID-19. Sample: PBMCs or T cells enriched from blood (not recorded which).

The CDR3 loop reads CASSDGAGQPQHF. CDR3 bases: TGTGCCAGCAGTGACGGAGCGGGTCAGCCCCAGCATTTT. The rearrangement joins TRBV6-1 to TRBJ1-5; the D is unclear. Germline CDR1 MNHNS, CDR2 SASEGT. Trimming took off 3 bases at V and 6 bases at J, with 9 bases between the two ends. CDR3 length: 13 amino acids.